This T cell receptor beta chain is from a study of cytomegalovirus exposure and HLA in healthy donors. In the study overall: Earlier work reported about 110 million unique TCR beta sequences from 170 million or so T cells. Within an early data release were about 85 million unique TCRs drawn from HLA-typed donors.

J gave up 5 bases and V 4 bases, and 5 bases lay outside the gene matches. The germline V gene has CDR1 SGHTA and CDR2 FQGNSA. This CDR3 spans 15 amino acids. The PCR had 60 Vbeta and 13 Jbeta primers. In the source study's methods: A follow-up analysis tallied tens of millions of unique TCR beta chains, roughly 11 million shared. Sequenced by immunoSEQ multiplex PCR; TCRdb stores in-frame clones only, minus some. That table supplies the V and J calls and clone size; D and trimming were determined from the DNA. The data show 150,000 to 200,000 clones, roughly 80% seen once. What was sequenced was PBMCs. The J gene is TRBJ2-2, the V gene TRBV7-2, with TRBD1 matching 9 bases. The TCR sequence derives from a human donor in good health. CDR3 DNA: TGTGCCAGCAGCTGGCGGACAGGGGAAACCGGGGAGCTGTTTTTT. This encodes CASSWRTGETGELFF.